This T cell receptor (beta chain) stems from a study of shared clonotypes between healthy human individuals. Sequencing was performed on unsorted PBMC DNA using ten immunoSEQ deep assay plates. Here immunoSEQ multiplex PCR was the method, and the copy in TCRdb shows in-frame clones only, minus some. Of 490,000 or so clones detected, less than 80% appear once; the ten largest clones hold 13%. Per the germline V gene, CDR1 is SGHRS and CDR2 is YFSETQ. V trimming: 4 bases; J trimming: 6 bases; junction bases outside the gene matches: 7. This CDR3 has 14 amino acids. The chain is built from TRBV5-1 and TRBJ1-2, with 9 bases lining up with TRBD1. This clonotype was obtained from a woman aged 40 to 50 in good health. Some clones in this sample may be carry-over from other donors' samples. The specimen was PBMCs. The CDR3 DNA follows: TGCGCCAGCAGCCCAGGGACAGGGCAACATGGCTACACCTTC. Translation: CASSPGTGQHGYTF.